The entry below gives a single TCR beta chain sequence along with its context. As yet, its antigen is unknown. This specimen comes from a study of T cells in Graves' hyperthyroidism and ophthalmopathy. The study's findings and limits: Ophthalmopathy was identified by the model a median around 6.9 months ahead of onset.

This CDR3 has 17 residues. J lost 9 bases, V lost 4 bases, and 15 bases had no gene match. Germline V gene lookup returns CDR1 MNHEY and CDR2 SVGEGT. Template material for amplifying TCR beta CDR3 regions consisted of RNA transcripts. The HTBI primer set drove a first-round RT-PCR of the TCR CDR3. One entry per CDR3 protein, called by TCRdb with MiXCR from the multiplex PCR reads. Of 490,000 or so distinct CDR3 sequences in the sample, just under 20% were seen once. The cohort's ophthalmopathy patients, a group with duration under 3 months, had a Clinical Activity Score of at least 3 and a NOSPECS grade of at least 4. Patients showing uncontrolled infection, other autoimmune disease, pregnancy or lactation were ineligible.

The V gene is TRBV6-2 or TRBV6-3, the J gene TRBJ2-1, with TRBD2 identical over 10 bases. This sequence originates from a man aged 40-50 years with Graves' ophthalmopathy. The specimen sequenced was blood. The CDR3 loop reads CASSSPGWSGGAFEQFF. CDR3 DNA sequence: TGTGCCAGCAGTTCCCCAGGTTGGAGCGGGGGGGCCTTTGAGCAGTTCTTC.